These T cell receptor beta chains were read from a single sample in a study of blood T cell repertoires in COVID-19. Some clones are missing from TCRdb's copy, which holds only in-frame ones; the method was immunoSEQ multiplex PCR. The sample lists under 200,000 clones; more than 70% were seen once. Material for sequencing was peripheral blood. These receptors were collected from a woman in her seventies who had recovered from COVID-19. CDR3s include the opening cysteine and the closing phenylalanine or tryptophan. The order of the fields is D gene, J gene, V gene, clone size, CDR3 DNA, CDR3 protein. D genes are given only for firm matches. Clone size is stated in some rows and not others, as once, few, many or a class when expanded.

D gene: .; J gene: TRBJ2-5; V gene: TRBV10-2; clone size: .; CDR3 DNA: TGCGCCAGCCAAGGGTGGGCTAGCCCCCGCCAAGAGACCCAGTACTTC; CDR3 protein: CASQGWASPRQETQYF
D gene: .; J gene: TRBJ1-3; V gene: TRBV7-9; clone size: .; CDR3 DNA: TGTGCCAGCAGCCTGGGGAGGATCTCTGGAAACACCATATATTTT; CDR3 protein: CASSLGRISGNTIYF
D gene: .; J gene: TRBJ1-2; V gene: TRBV4-1; clone size: few; CDR3 DNA: TGCGCCAGCAGCCAAACAACGAACTATGGCTACACCTTC; CDR3 protein: CASSQTTNYGYTF
D gene: .; J gene: TRBJ1-4; V gene: TRBV25-1; clone size: few; CDR3 DNA: TGTGCCAGCCACCGACAGTGGAATGAAAAACTGTTTTTT; CDR3 protein: CASHRQWNEKLFF
D gene: TRBD1; J gene: TRBJ2-7; V gene: TRBV4-2; clone size: .; CDR3 DNA: TGTGCCAGCAGCCAAGTGGACAGGCTCTACGAGCAGTACTTC; CDR3 protein: CASSQVDRLYEQYF
D gene: TRBD1; J gene: TRBJ2-4; V gene: TRBV30; clone size: .; CDR3 DNA: TGTGCCTGGAGTGTGGGGACAGGGTTGGGCATTCAGTACTTC; CDR3 protein: CAWSVGTGLGIQYF
D gene: TRBD2; J gene: TRBJ2-2; V gene: TRBV3-1/TRBV3-2; clone size: .; CDR3 DNA: TGTGCCAGCAGCCAAGATGGGGTCGTAGCGGGAGGGCCGGGTACCGGGGAGCTGTTTTTT; CDR3 protein: CASSQDGVVAGGPGTGELFF
D gene: .; J gene: TRBJ2-3; V gene: TRBV5-1; clone size: .; CDR3 DNA: TGCGCCAGCCGGACAGCCAGCACAGATACGCAGTATTTT; CDR3 protein: CASRTASTDTQYF
D gene: .; J gene: TRBJ1-2; V gene: TRBV15; clone size: .; CDR3 DNA: TGTGCCACCAGCAGGAATCGGGTGGGCTACACCTTC; CDR3 protein: CATSRNRVGYTF
D gene: TRBD2; J gene: TRBJ2-2; V gene: TRBV27; clone size: .; CDR3 DNA: TGTGCCAGCAGTTTGCGGGGGGGGAACACCGGGGAGCTGTTTTTT; CDR3 protein: CASSLRGGNTGELFF
D gene: .; J gene: TRBJ1-2; V gene: TRBV28; clone size: .; CDR3 DNA: TGTGCCAGCAGTTTCGGGGACGGACTATTTGGGAGTGGCTACACCTTC; CDR3 protein: CASSFGDGLFGSGYTF
D gene: .; J gene: TRBJ2-6; V gene: TRBV18; clone size: once; CDR3 DNA: TGTGCCAGCTCACCCCGGGGTACTGGGGCCAACGTCCTGACTTTC; CDR3 protein: CASSPRGTGANVLTF
D gene: .; J gene: TRBJ1-2; V gene: TRBV11-2; clone size: few; CDR3 DNA: TGTGCCAGCAGCCCCCTAGGACAGCTCTATGGCTACACCTTC; CDR3 protein: CASSPLGQLYGYTF
D gene: .; J gene: TRBJ1-5; V gene: TRBV6-2/TRBV6-3; clone size: .; CDR3 DNA: TGTGCCAGCAGTTACGGGAGTCAGCCCCAGCATTTT; CDR3 protein: CASSYGSQPQHF
D gene: TRBD2; J gene: TRBJ2-2; V gene: TRBV7-3; clone size: .; CDR3 DNA: TGTGCCAGCAGCCCCATGGTCCGGGGGGGCACCGGGGAGCTGTTTTTT; CDR3 protein: CASSPMVRGGTGELFF
D gene: .; J gene: TRBJ2-5; V gene: TRBV10-1; clone size: .; CDR3 DNA: TGCGGGGAGAAAGAGACCCAGTACTTC; CDR3 protein: CGEKETQYF
D gene: TRBD1; J gene: TRBJ1-2; V gene: TRBV29-1; clone size: .; CDR3 DNA: TGCAGCGTAGGGGACAGGGAAGCTGGCTACACCTTC; CDR3 protein: CSVGDREAGYTF
D gene: .; J gene: TRBJ1-1; V gene: TRBV12-3/TRBV12-4; clone size: .; CDR3 DNA: TGTGCCAGCAGTTTGGGGGCGAACACTGAAGCTTTCTTT; CDR3 protein: CASSLGANTEAFF
D gene: TRBD2; J gene: TRBJ2-4; V gene: TRBV16; clone size: .; CDR3 DNA: TGTGCCAGCAGCCCCAGCGGGGGAGGAAAGCTAGCCAAAAACATTCAGTACTTC; CDR3 protein: CASSPSGGGKLAKNIQYF
D gene: TRBD1; J gene: TRBJ1-4; V gene: TRBV3-1/TRBV3-2; clone size: .; CDR3 DNA: TGTGCCAGCAGCCAGGACAGGGGGAGTGAAAAACTGTTTTTT; CDR3 protein: CASSQDRGSEKLFF
D gene: .; J gene: TRBJ2-3; V gene: TRBV6-1; clone size: .; CDR3 DNA: TGTGCCAGCAGTGAATGGGGGCGGGGCACAGATACGCAGTATTTT; CDR3 protein: CASSEWGRGTDTQYF
D gene: .; J gene: TRBJ1-6; V gene: TRBV3-1/TRBV3-2; clone size: .; CDR3 DNA: TGTGCCAGCAGCCCCGAGACCTATAATTCACCCCTCCACTTT; CDR3 protein: CASSPETYNSPLHF
D gene: .; J gene: TRBJ1-2; V gene: TRBV28; clone size: .; CDR3 DNA: TGTGCCAGCAGTCCCAGTGTTTCAGGGTATGGCTACACCTTC; CDR3 protein: CASSPSVSGYGYTF
D gene: TRBD2; J gene: TRBJ2-5; V gene: TRBV5-1; clone size: few; CDR3 DNA: TGCGCCAGCAGGGTTGGAGGCCTAGCGGGAGGGGGAGAGACCCAGTACTTC; CDR3 protein: CASRVGGLAGGGETQYF
D gene: TRBD2; J gene: TRBJ2-3; V gene: TRBV7-8; clone size: .; CDR3 DNA: TGTGCCAGCAGCCCGCGACTAGCGGGGCCTCCCACAGATACGCAGTATTTT; CDR3 protein: CASSPRLAGPPTDTQYF
D gene: .; J gene: TRBJ2-1; V gene: TRBV7-9; clone size: once; CDR3 DNA: TGTGCCAGCAGTTCACAGGGAAATGAGCAGTTCTTC; CDR3 protein: CASSSQGNEQFF
D gene: .; J gene: TRBJ2-1; V gene: TRBV5-6; clone size: .; CDR3 DNA: TGTGCCAGCAGCTCCGGTAGCGGACCAAGGTACAATGAGCAGTTCTTC; CDR3 protein: CASSSGSGPRYNEQFF
D gene: TRBD1; J gene: TRBJ1-4; V gene: TRBV18; clone size: .; CDR3 DNA: TGTGCCAGCTCCTTGACAGGGTTCGCAACTAATGAAAAACTGTTTTTT; CDR3 protein: CASSLTGFATNEKLFF
D gene: .; J gene: TRBJ2-7; V gene: TRBV19; clone size: .; CDR3 DNA: TGTGCCAGTAAGGGCGGGACGGCCAGCTCCTACGAGCAGTACTTC; CDR3 protein: CASKGGTASSYEQYF
D gene: TRBD2; J gene: TRBJ2-1; V gene: TRBV2; clone size: .; CDR3 DNA: TGTGCCACCCCAGCTAGCGGGACTTCCAATGAGCAGTTCTTC; CDR3 protein: CATPASGTSNEQFF
D gene: .; J gene: TRBJ1-3; V gene: TRBV5-1; clone size: many; CDR3 DNA: TGCGCCAGCAGCTTGGGCCCAGGTGGAAACACCATATATTTT; CDR3 protein: CASSLGPGGNTIYF
D gene: .; J gene: TRBJ1-5; V gene: TRBV10-3; clone size: .; CDR3 DNA: TGTGCCATCAGTGGAGGCAGCCAAGCGGGCAATCAGCCCCAGCATTTT; CDR3 protein: CAISGGSQAGNQPQHF
D gene: .; J gene: TRBJ2-3; V gene: TRBV5-1; clone size: .; CDR3 DNA: TGCGCCAGCAGCTTGGCTCTGGGGGCCGATACGCAGTATTTT; CDR3 protein: CASSLALGADTQYF
D gene: .; J gene: TRBJ2-5; V gene: TRBV18; clone size: .; CDR3 DNA: TGTGCCAGCTCACCCGACAGACCCACGGGGGCCCAGTACTTC; CDR3 protein: CASSPDRPTGAQYF
D gene: TRBD1; J gene: TRBJ1-1; V gene: TRBV4-2; clone size: .; CDR3 DNA: TGTGCCAGCAGCCACCCCAACGGACAGGGCACTGAAGCTTTCTTT; CDR3 protein: CASSHPNGQGTEAFF
D gene: TRBD2; J gene: TRBJ2-1; V gene: TRBV5-1; clone size: .; CDR3 DNA: TGCGCCAGCAGCAGAGGACTAGCGGCCCCCTACAATGAGCAGTTCTTC; CDR3 protein: CASSRGLAAPYNEQFF
D gene: TRBD1; J gene: TRBJ1-1; V gene: TRBV4-1; clone size: .; CDR3 DNA: TGCGCCAGCAGCCCGAGGGACAGCCTGAACACTGAAGCTTTCTTT; CDR3 protein: CASSPRDSLNTEAFF
D gene: TRBD2; J gene: TRBJ2-1; V gene: TRBV28; clone size: .; CDR3 DNA: TGTGCCAGCAGTCCCTCCCCGGGACTAGCGGCGGCCAGGGATGAGCAGTTCTTC; CDR3 protein: CASSPSPGLAAARDEQFF
D gene: TRBD1; J gene: TRBJ2-1; V gene: TRBV7-2; clone size: .; CDR3 DNA: TGTGCCAGCAGCCCTGAGGGGACAGCTAACAATGAGCAGTTCTTC; CDR3 protein: CASSPEGTANNEQFF
D gene: .; J gene: TRBJ2-3; V gene: TRBV11-3; clone size: few; CDR3 DNA: TGTGCCAGCAGCTTGTCCTCTAGCACAGATACGCAGTATTTT; CDR3 protein: CASSLSSSTDTQYF
D gene: TRBD1; J gene: TRBJ1-2; V gene: TRBV9; clone size: .; CDR3 DNA: TGTGCCAGCAGCAGAGCCGGGACAGGGGAGTATGGTGGCTACACCTTC; CDR3 protein: CASSRAGTGEYGGYTF
D gene: TRBD2; J gene: TRBJ2-2; V gene: TRBV28; clone size: .; CDR3 DNA: TGTGCCAGCAGCGGGGGGCTAGCGGGAGGGCCTAGCACCGGGGAGCTGTTTTTT; CDR3 protein: CASSGGLAGGPSTGELFF
D gene: .; J gene: TRBJ1-5; V gene: TRBV3-1/TRBV3-2; clone size: .; CDR3 DNA: TGTGCCAGCAGCCAAGTGGGGGGGGGCGATCAGCCCCAGCATTTT; CDR3 protein: CASSQVGGGDQPQHF
D gene: .; J gene: TRBJ2-3; V gene: TRBV18; clone size: .; CDR3 DNA: TGTGCCAGCTCACCAGGGGCAGGCACGGATACGCAGTATTTT; CDR3 protein: CASSPGAGTDTQYF
D gene: .; J gene: TRBJ2-6; V gene: TRBV15; clone size: .; CDR3 DNA: TGTGCCACCAGGCGGACACCAGTCTCTGGGGCCAACGTCCTGACTTTC; CDR3 protein: CATRRTPVSGANVLTF
D gene: TRBD1; J gene: TRBJ1-2; V gene: TRBV24-1; clone size: .; CDR3 DNA: TGTGCCACCAGTGACCCGGGACAGGACTATGGCTACACCTTC; CDR3 protein: CATSDPGQDYGYTF
D gene: TRBD1; J gene: TRBJ2-2; V gene: TRBV10-3; clone size: .; CDR3 DNA: TGTGCCATCAGCAGACAGGGGCCCGCCACCGGGGAGCTGTTTTTT; CDR3 protein: CAISRQGPATGELFF
D gene: .; J gene: TRBJ2-4; V gene: TRBV21-1; clone size: few; CDR3 DNA: TGTGCCAGCAGCAAGCCCCCCGGGGAACTAATAGCCAAAAACATTCAGTACTTC; CDR3 protein: CASSKPPGELIAKNIQYF
D gene: .; J gene: TRBJ2-1; V gene: TRBV24-1; clone size: .; CDR3 DNA: TGTGCCACCAGTGATGGGGCGGCAGAGACCTACAATGAGCAGTTCTTC; CDR3 protein: CATSDGAAETYNEQFF
D gene: TRBD1; J gene: TRBJ1-1; V gene: TRBV19; clone size: .; CDR3 DNA: TGTGCCAGTAGTAATACAGGGGGTCGAGCTTTCTTT; CDR3 protein: CASSNTGGRAFF
D gene: TRBD2; J gene: TRBJ2-7; V gene: TRBV7-9; clone size: once; CDR3 DNA: TGTGCCAGCAGCCCCCAAGCGGGGGCCACCTACGAGCAGTACTTC; CDR3 protein: CASSPQAGATYEQYF
D gene: TRBD1; J gene: TRBJ2-3; V gene: TRBV6-2/TRBV6-3; clone size: .; CDR3 DNA: TGTGCCAGCAGCCCGGGACAGTCTAGGGATACGCAGTATTTT; CDR3 protein: CASSPGQSRDTQYF
D gene: TRBD1; J gene: TRBJ2-7; V gene: TRBV29-1; clone size: few; CDR3 DNA: TGCAGCGCCTCAGGGGGCAGAGGGGTCGAGCAGTACTTC; CDR3 protein: CSASGGRGVEQYF